The 2 T cell receptor beta chains in this list originate from one sample, sequenced in a study of blood T cell repertoires in COVID-19. Using immunoSEQ multiplex PCR, the repertoire was profiled, and TCRdb retains in-frame clones only, with some absent. The top ten hold around 0.55% of the sample, which has 150,000 to 180,000 clones, under 95% seen once. The material sequenced was peripheral blood. These receptors all come from a man between 45 and 60 years old with acute or convalescent COVID-19.

CDR3 sequence: CASIRGSGAYNEQFF. The CDR3 nucleotides are TGCGCCAGCATTAGAGGTAGCGGGGCCTACAATGAGCAGTTCTTC. The chain has TRBV5-1 and TRBJ2-1; TRBD2 matches at 8 bases. The CDR3 is 15 residues long. V shed 6 bases and J 2 bases; nucleotides not matched to a gene: 7. The germline V gene encodes CDR1 SGHRS and CDR2 YFSETQ.

This rearrangement joins TRBV5-8 to TRBJ2-1; 8 nucleotides match TRBD1. With 5 bases clipped from V and 7 bases from J, the junction kept 11 bases outside the gene matches. The CDR3 is made up of 15 amino acids. CDR1 and CDR2 from the germline V gene are SGHTS and YDEGEE. CDR3 DNA: TGTGCCAGCAGAGTCATCGGTACAGGGGGGAATGAGCAGTTCTTC. Translated: CASRVIGTGGNEQFF. Based on the CDR3 plus reference TRBV5-8 and TRBJ2-1, the full variable domain is EAGVTQSPTHLIKTRGQQATLRCSPISGHTSVYWYQQALGLGLQFLLWYDEGEERNRGNFPPRFSGRQFPNYSSELNVNALELEDSALYLCASRVIGTGGNEQFFGPGTRLTVL.